This T cell receptor beta chain was observed in a study of beta chain features in type 1 diabetes. Regarding the study as a whole: Researchers could not determine here whether HLA type influences TCRB rearrangement. Shorter TCRB CDR3s, moderately but significantly so, marked every one of the four CD4+ subsets in Type 1 diabetes patients.

As every portion of the isolated RNA was reverse transcribed, the sequencing read expressed TCRB transcripts. Sequencing used immunoSEQ multiplex PCR; TCRdb keeps in-frame clones, though not all of them. The repertoire holds about 350,000 clones, about 19% seen once, with 0.044% in the top ten. Note on this clone: Its antigen is not known.

The V gene end was trimmed by 3 bases and the J gene end by 8 bases; junction bases not matched to a gene: 4. Germline CDR1 and CDR2: SGHAT and FQNNGV. The CDR3 contains 14 residues. Sequencing was carried out using naive CD4+ T cells from blood. V and J are TRBV11-2 and TRBJ2-1, with TRBD2 identical over 10 bases. This clonotype originated in a young woman in good health. Written as DNA, the CDR3 is TGTGCCAGCAGCTTCCTAGCGGGAGAGGATGAGCAGTTCTTC. This gives the protein CASSFLAGEDEQFF.